The 19 T cell receptor beta chains below all came from one sample that was sequenced in a study of human T cells and chemical hapten exposure. The time point here: patch test 1, 2 weeks after DPC sensitization. Treatment reported: therapeutic diphenylcyclopropenone sensitization with weekly scalp DPC. TCRdb recomputed calls from the RACE reads with MiXCR, one row per CDR3 protein. The data contain some 110,000 distinct CDR3 sequences, about 12% of them seen just once; the ten biggest clones take up around 1.5%. The specimen comprised whole blood, sampled in connection with sensitization to the hapten diphenylcyclopropenone (DPC). Every receptor here comes from a woman aged 45-60 years with alopecia areata. Some clones in this sample may be carry-over from other donors' samples.

This clonotype was seen many times. The chain carries TRBV11-2 and TRBJ2-5; tentative D call: TRBD1 (6 bases). The germline gives CDR1 SGHAT, CDR2 FQNNGV. The CDR3 runs to 13 residues. Trimming pared 4 bases from V and 7 bases from J, leaving 13 bases between. This CDR3 reads CASSSIDRRTQYF. DNA of the CDR3: TGTGCCAGCAGCTCGATCGACAGGCGGACCCAGTACTTC.

The rearrangement joins TRBV5-1 to TRBJ1-2, with TRBD1 matching over 10 bases. Germline V CDR1 and CDR2: SGHRS, YFSETQ. Trimming cost V 0 bases and J 5 bases; bases outside gene matches: 4. This CDR3 is 15 amino acids long. The CDR3 loop reads CASSLAGQGEYGYTF. The DNA of the CDR3 is TGCGCCAGCAGCTTGGCCGGACAGGGGGAGTATGGCTACACCTTC.

This clonotype was detected a few times. The V and J genes are TRBV20-1 and TRBJ2-7; 8 bases line up with TRBD1. In germline, CDR1 is DFQATT, CDR2 SNEGSKA (reference sequence). This CDR3 comprises 13 residues. The V and J ends lost 0 bases and 6 bases, in that order; junction bases with no gene match: 4. In DNA form, the CDR3 reads TGCAGTGCTAGAGACAGGGGGCCAATCGAGCAGTACTTC. Translating it yields CSARDRGPIEQYF.

V usage is TRBV5-1 and J usage is TRBJ1-1, with 9 bases fitting TRBD1. The CDR3 spans 15 residues. Germline-derived CDR1 and CDR2 are SGHRS and YFSETQ. The junction had 9 bases not matched to a gene; V was cut back by 4 bases and J by 5 bases. The CDR3 region is CASSQVQGARTEAFF. The CDR3, as DNA: TGCGCCAGCAGCCAGGTACAGGGGGCGCGGACTGAAGCTTTCTTT.

This clonotype has a count of ten or more. The V gene is TRBV28, the J gene TRBJ2-5, with a weak D call TRBD1 (6 bases). V was clipped by 1 base and J by 1 base, with 7 bases between them. Germline V CDR1 and CDR2: MDHEN, SYDVKM. CDR3 length: 14 residues. CDR3 DNA: TGTGCCAGCAGTTTATCAGGGGCCCAAGAGACCCAGTACTTC. Protein product: CASSLSGAQETQYF.

This clonotype was counted a few times. The rearrangement joins TRBV24-1 to TRBJ2-3; D possibly matches TRBD1 or TRBD2 (5 bases each). Germline V gene data show CDR1 as KGHDR and CDR2 as SFDVKD. The CDR3 loop spans 15 amino acids. The V end was cut by 3 bases, the J end by 2 bases, with 11 bases between. The CDR3 DNA reads as TGTGCCACCAGTGATACCGGGACCCTCACAGATACGCAGTATTTT. Residues: CATSDTGTLTDTQYF.

This clonotype occurred a few times. The chain employs TRBV20-1 and TRBJ1-1; D gene unclear. The V end lost 1 base, the J end lost 3 bases, and 9 bases lay between the germline ends. Germline assignment: CDR1 DFQATT and CDR2 SNEGSKA (reference sequence). The CDR3 length is 13 residues. The chain's CDR3 is CSARVGEYTEAFF. In DNA, the CDR3 is TGCAGTGCTAGAGTTGGTGAATACACTGAAGCTTTCTTT.

This clonotype has more than one count but fewer than ten. CDR3 sequence (DNA): TGTGCCAGCGGCCCAGCCCGGGACAGGTATCAGCCCCAGCATTTT. Its translation: CASGPARDRYQPQHF. The J gene is TRBJ1-5, the V gene TRBV6-2 or TRBV6-3; 8 nucleotides agree with TRBD1. Germline V gene sequence: CDR1 MNHEY, CDR2 SVGEGT. This CDR3 is built from 15 residues. The J segment lost 5 bases and the V segment lost 8 bases, leaving 11 bases of the junction unmatched.

This clonotype came up many times. The chain carries TRBV7-2 and TRBJ2-1; possibly TRBD1 for D (5 bases). From germline, CDR1 is SGHTA and CDR2 FQGNSA. The CDR3 sequence is 13 residues long. V lost 1 base, J lost 5 bases, and 6 bases lay in between. CDR3: CASSLGQNNEQFF. The CDR3 DNA is TGTGCCAGCAGCTTAGGACAGAACAATGAGCAGTTCTTC.

This clonotype came up a few times. The rearrangement uses TRBV6-1 and TRBJ2-3; no reliable D call. This CDR3 spans 15 amino acids. The germline V gene encodes CDR1 MNHNS and CDR2 SASEGT. The V end was cut by 6 bases, the J end by 2 bases, with 15 bases between. CDR3: CASRPIAKDTDTQYF. The CDR3 nucleotides read TGTGCCAGCAGGCCCATTGCGAAAGACACAGATACGCAGTATTTT.

The sample holds a few counts of this clonotype. This chain uses TRBV10-3 with TRBJ1-6, with 9 bases that match TRBD1. The CDR3 extends over 15 amino acids. Trimming took 2 bases from V and 8 from J; bases not matched to a gene: 4. Germline V gene lookup returns CDR1 ENHRY and CDR2 SYGVKD. The CDR3: CAISEGGQGYSPLHF. The CDR3 DNA is TGTGCCATCAGTGAGGGAGGACAGGGGTATTCACCCCTCCACTTT.

The rearrangement joins TRBV4-1 to TRBJ1-2; 7 bases map to TRBD1. Trimming removed 1 base from V and 6 bases from J; junction bases left unmatched: 5. The CDR3 is made up of 14 amino acids. Germline V CDR1 and CDR2: MGHRA, YSYEKL. The CDR3 DNA is TGCGCCAGCAGCCAAGTAAACAGGGGTGATGGCTACACCTTC. Protein: CASSQVNRGDGYTF.

This clonotype appeared many times. V and J are TRBV5-1 and TRBJ2-5; the D gene could be TRBD1 or TRBD2 (6 bases each). Trimming removed 4 bases at V and 3 bases at J, with 13 bases between. Looked up from germline, CDR1 is SGHRS and CDR2 is YFSETQ. The CDR3 spans 14 residues. In DNA form, the CDR3 reads TGCGCCAGCAGCGGAGGGACAACCAAAGAGACCCAGTACTTC. Encoded protein: CASSGGTTKETQYF. Combining the CDR3 with reference TRBV5-1 and TRBJ2-5 gives the whole variable domain KAGVTQTPRYLIKTRGQQVTLSCSPISGHRSVSWYQQTPGQGLQFLFEYFSETQRNKGNFPGRFSGRQFSNSRSEMNVSTLELGDSALYLCASSGGTTKETQYFGPGTRLLVL.

Many counts were recorded for this clonotype. As DNA, the CDR3 is TGCGCCAGCAGCCCCTACTTAGCGGGGGGCCGGACCCAGTACTTC. Translated, it gives CASSPYLAGGRTQYF. The gene calls are TRBV5-1 and TRBJ2-5, with 10 bases identical to TRBD2. This CDR3 is 15 amino acids long. Germline V lookup: CDR1 SGHRS, CDR2 YFSETQ. V was clipped by 4 bases and J by 7 bases; unmatched bases: 10.

This clonotype was observed a few times. This chain connects TRBV11-1 to TRBJ2-5, with TRBD1 as a possible D gene (6 bases). V was shortened by 7 bases and J by 3 bases, with 12 bases between the two germline ends. This CDR3 comprises 13 residues. Germline CDR1 SGHAT, CDR2 FQDESV (reference sequence). The CDR3 nucleotides are TGTGCCAGCACCTCGGACAGAAAAGAGACCCAGTACTTC. Amino acids: CASTSDRKETQYF.

The chain has TRBV18 and TRBJ2-7; perhaps TRBD1 as D (6 bases). The germline CDR1 and CDR2 sequences are KGHSH and LQKENI. The length of the CDR3 is 15 residues. Trimming left V 4 bases short and J 7 bases short, with 20 bases between. In DNA, the CDR3 is TGTGCCAGCTCACACTCCGAGGTCAGGGGCGGGGAGCAGTACTTC. Residues: CASSHSEVRGGEQYF. The complete variable domain, with remaining parts taken from reference TRBV18 and TRBJ2-7, reads NAGVMQNPRHLVRRRGQEARLRCSPMKGHSHVYWYRQLPEEGLKFMVYLQKENIIDESGMPKERFSAEFPKEGPSILRIQQVVRGDSAAYFCASSHSEVRGGEQYFGPGTRLTVT.

The chain couples TRBV5-1 to TRBJ2-6; TRBD1 aligns across 11 bases. Germline V lookup: CDR1 SGHRS, CDR2 YFSETQ. There are 16 residues in the CDR3. The V gene end was trimmed by 4 bases and the J gene end by 2 bases; junction bases not matched to a gene: 2. The CDR3 bases are TGCGCCAGCAGCGGACAGGGGGCCCCTGGGGCCAACGTCCTGACTTTC. Protein: CASSGQGAPGANVLTF. The full variable domain, rest sourced from reference TRBV5-1 and TRBJ2-6, is KAGVTQTPRYLIKTRGQQVTLSCSPISGHRSVSWYQQTPGQGLQFLFEYFSETQRNKGNFPGRFSGRQFSNSRSEMNVSTLELGDSALYLCASSGQGAPGANVLTFGAGSRLTVL.

In its sample, this clonotype was seen many times. This chain uses TRBV6-2 or TRBV6-3 with TRBJ2-2; 7 nucleotides align to TRBD2. The V gene end was trimmed by 4 bases and the J gene end by 3 bases; junction bases not matched to a gene: 11. The CDR3 consists of 17 residues. Per the germline V gene, CDR1 is MNHEY and CDR2 is SVGEGT. CDR3 region: CASSFHPREQYTGELFF. Here the CDR3 DNA reads TGTGCCAGCAGTTTCCATCCGCGGGAGCAGTACACCGGGGAGCTGTTTTTT.

There are many counts of this clonotype. The chain uses TRBV7-8 and TRBJ2-2; 9 bases line up with TRBD1. This CDR3 comprises 15 residues. The junction had 4 bases not matched to a gene; V was cut back by 4 bases and J by 4 bases. The germline gives CDR1 SGHVS, CDR2 FQNEAQ. CDR3 DNA sequence: TGTGCCAGCAGCTCCCGGGACAGGGTCACCGGGGAGCTGTTTTTT. This sequence encodes CASSSRDRVTGELFF. Full variable domain (remainder filled in from reference TRBV7-8 and TRBJ2-2): GAGVSQSPRYKVAKRGQDVALRCDPISGHVSLFWYQQALGQGPEFLTYFQNEAQLDKSGLPSDRFFAERPEGSVSTLKIQRTQQEDSAVYLCASSSRDRVTGELFFGEGSRLTVL.